The 22 T cell receptor beta chains reported below all come from one sample, sequenced in a study of molecular identifiers for immune sequencing clone quantification. TCRdb reanalysed the PCR reads using MiXCR and keeps one entry per CDR3 protein. The table includes some 40,000 distinct CDR3 sequences, around a sixth detected once. Sequences were obtained from naive CD8+ T cells from blood, with Jurkat cell RNA spiked in. Subset specified: FACS-sorted CD8+CD4-CCR7+CD45RA+ naive T cells. The receptor set was obtained from a human donor in good health. Some libraries in this study had Jurkat cell RNA spiked in.

There are many counts of this clonotype. This sequence joins TRBV20-1 and TRBJ2-7, with D perhaps TRBD1 (6 bases). Trimming took 0 bases from V and 6 from J, leaving 9 bases between them. Looked up from germline, CDR1 is DFQATT and CDR2 is SNEGSKA (reference sequence). The length of the CDR3 is 12 residues. CDR3 protein: CSAREDRIEQYF. The CDR3, as DNA: TGCAGTGCTAGAGAGGACAGAATCGAGCAGTACTTC.

This clonotype has a handful of counts. This rearrangement joins TRBV24-1 to TRBJ2-1; D call uncertain. The germline gives CDR1 KGHDR, CDR2 SFDVKD. CDR3 length: 15 amino acids. The ends were cut back, 3 bases at V and 4 bases at J, with 12 bases in the middle. CDR3 nucleotides: TGTGCCACCAGTGATCCCAAGCAGGTTTACAATGAGCAGTTCTTC. Amino acid sequence: CATSDPKQVYNEQFF.

This clonotype was observed a single time. A much bigger clone sits one base away, suggesting this may be a read error. This chain links TRBV27 with TRBJ1-6; 7 bases match TRBD1. There are 13 residues in the CDR3. CDR1 is MNHEY, CDR2 SMNVEV, per germline (reference sequence). Germline trimming cut 2 bases from V and 10 bases from J; bases unmatched to any gene: 2. The CDR3 coding sequence is TGTGCCAGCAGTTTACGGGACAGCTCACCCCTCCACTTT. Amino acids: CASSLRDSSPLHF.

At least ten counts were recorded for this clonotype. This rearrangement joins TRBV12-3 or TRBV12-4 to TRBJ2-3; possibly TRBD1 or TRBD2 for D (5 bases each). This CDR3 has 17 amino acids. Trimming took off 6 bases at V and 4 bases at J, with 23 bases between the two ends. The CDR3 DNA reads TGTGCCAGCAGACCTTCAGTTGGGGGACGTCTCCCAGATACGCAGTATTTT. As protein: CASRPSVGGRLPDTQYF.

In its sample, this clonotype was seen a few times. A much larger clone is a single base away; this may be a read error. The J gene is TRBJ2-7, the V gene TRBV27, with D possibly matching TRBD1 (6 bases). The germline CDR1 and CDR2 sequences are MNHEY and SMNVEV (reference sequence). The CDR3 covers 15 residues. CDR3 amino acids: CASSLASGDIYEQHF. The CDR3 DNA sequence: TGTGCCAGCAGTCTTGCTTCTGGGGACATCTACGAGCAGCACTTC.

In its sample, this clonotype was seen many times. The chain couples TRBV7-9 to TRBJ2-3; a possible D gene is TRBD1 (5 bases). Germline values: CDR1 SEHNR, CDR2 FQNEAQ (reference sequence). The CDR3 length is 17 residues. V lost 1 base, J lost 1 base, and 15 bases lay in between. This CDR3 reads CASSLETVGEGTDTQYF. DNA of the CDR3: TGTGCCAGCAGCTTAGAGACAGTAGGAGAGGGCACAGATACGCAGTATTTT.

V usage is TRBV29-1 and J usage is TRBJ2-7, with 8 bases lining up with TRBD1. CDR1 is SQVTM and CDR2 is ANQGSEA in the germline V gene. CDR3 length: 15 amino acids. After removal of 4 bases from V and 2 bases from J, the junction contained 10 bases not matched to a gene. The CDR3 coding sequence is TGCAGCGTTGTCCCCGAGACAGGGGCGACCTACGAGCAGTACTTC. This codes for CSVVPETGATYEQYF.

This clonotype was seen only a few times. The J gene is TRBJ2-3, the V gene TRBV7-9; D may be TRBD2 (5 bases). Per the germline V gene, CDR1 is SEHNR and CDR2 is FQNEAQ (reference sequence). The CDR3 runs 17 residues. V dropped 5 bases and J dropped 1 base, with 19 bases sitting between them. The CDR3 nucleotides read TGTGCCAGCAGCGCGCAACGCGGGCGACGGGGCACAGATACGCAGTATTTT. Protein product: CASSAQRGRRGTDTQYF.

This clonotype was picked up many times. The chain uses TRBV13 and TRBJ1-5; D gene ambiguous. CDR1 and CDR2 (germline): PRHDT, FYEKMQ (reference sequence). CDR3 size: 14 residues. V gave up 5 bases and J gave up 2 bases, with 10 bases separating them. Written as DNA, the CDR3 is TGTGCCAGCAGCCTAAGGAAGGGCAATCAGCCCCAGCATTTT. This codes for CASSLRKGNQPQHF.

This chain links TRBV29-1 with TRBJ2-7; the D gene is possibly TRBD2 (6 bases). This CDR3 is built from 12 residues. Trimming pared 7 bases from V and 5 bases from J, leaving 15 bases between. The V gene's germline CDR1 is SQVTM and CDR2 ANQGSEA. DNA of the CDR3: TGCAGCGCTCAGGGAGGAGTTAACGAGCAGTACTTC. Translating it yields CSAQGGVNEQYF.

The chain couples TRBV28 to TRBJ1-5; possibly TRBD1 for D (6 bases). Germline assignment: CDR1 MDHEN and CDR2 SYDVKM. The CDR3 has 13 residues. The CDR3 here is CASGAYRNQPQHF. CDR3 in DNA: TGTGCTTCAGGGGCTTATCGCAATCAGCCCCAGCATTTT.

The CDR3 loop reads CASSVGAPAYEQYF. CDR3 coding DNA: TGTGCCAGCAGCGTAGGGGCCCCCGCCTACGAGCAGTACTTC. V is TRBV9 and J is TRBJ2-7; D gene uncertain. Germline V gene sequence: CDR1 SGDLS, CDR2 YYNGEE. CDR3 length equals 14 residues. Trimming stripped 0 bases from V and 2 bases from J, with 9 bases between.

This clonotype was detected many times. The chain combines TRBV4-2 with TRBJ2-5; D remains unclear. V gave up 0 bases and J gave up 4 bases, with 24 bases separating them. From germline, CDR1 is LGHNA and CDR2 YNFKEQ. The CDR3 runs 19 residues. CDR3 coding DNA: TGTGCCAGCAGCCAAGATCGTCATACAGCCAAGCCGAACCGAGAGACCCAGTACTTC. As protein: CASSQDRHTAKPNRETQYF.

V gene TRBV13 combines with J gene TRBJ2-5, with 10 bases fitting TRBD1. CDR3 length: 14 residues. The junction had 2 bases not matched to a gene; V was cut back by 0 bases and J by 7 bases. Germline CDR1 is PRHDT and CDR2 is FYEKMQ (reference sequence). This chain's CDR3 is CASSLGGDRGTQYF. The CDR3 region has the DNA TGTGCCAGCAGCTTAGGAGGGGACAGGGGGACCCAGTACTTC. Together with reference TRBV13 and TRBJ2-5, the CDR3 gives the full variable domain: AAGVIQSPRHLIKEKRETATLKCYPIPRHDTVYWYQQGPGQDPQFLISFYEKMQSDKGSIPDRFSAQQFSDYHSELNMSSLELGDSALYFCASSLGGDRGTQYFGPGTRLLVL.

This clonotype has at least ten counts. The chain employs TRBV12-3 or TRBV12-4 and TRBJ2-7; D uncertain. V gave up 2 bases and J gave up 3 bases, with 8 bases separating them. The CDR3 is 13 residues long. The CDR3, as DNA: TGTGCCAGCAGTTTAATTCTGGGCTACGAGCAGTACTTC. This translates into CASSLILGYEQYF.

Of note for this clonotype: A much larger clone sits a single nucleotide away, making a read error possible. J is TRBJ2-1 and V is TRBV9, with D unresolved. The CDR3 is 15 amino acids. Germline loops: CDR1 SGDLS, CDR2 YYNGEE. The chain's CDR3 is CASSVVGESYNEPFF. CDR3 bases: TGTGCCAGCAGCGTAGTAGGAGAATCCTACAATGAGCCGTTCTTC.

On this clonotype: One base away lies a much larger clone, so this may be a sequencing read error. Written as DNA, the CDR3 is TGCAGCGTTGATGGGACTAGCGAGATAGGCGAGCAGTACTTC. Its translation is CSVDGTSEIGEQYF. This sequence joins TRBV29-1 and TRBJ2-7; TRBD2 matches at 10 bases. The CDR3 is 14 amino acids. Germline lookup yields CDR1 SQVTM and CDR2 ANQGSEA. The ends lost 3 bases at V and 6 bases at J; junction bases unmatched: 8.

This clonotype has ten or more counts. V gene TRBV2 combines with J gene TRBJ1-1; tentatively, D is TRBD1 (5 bases). Germline V gene lookup returns CDR1 SNHLY and CDR2 FYNNEI. V lost 11 bases and J 5 bases, leaving 18 bases between the germline ends. The CDR3 sequence is 13 residues long. The CDR3 nucleotides are TGTGCCGAGCAGGGAGTCCTTGGGACTGAAGCTTTCTTT. Protein product: CAEQGVLGTEAFF.

This clonotype appeared many times. The chain recombines TRBV4-3 with TRBJ1-2; D uncertain. With 4 bases removed from V and 3 bases from J, the gap between germline ends came to 15 bases. The CDR3 sequence is 15 residues long. Germline CDR1 reads LGHNA; CDR2 reads YSLEER. The CDR3 loop reads CASSPLAGGYYGYTF. The DNA for the CDR3 is TGCGCCAGCAGCCCCCTCGCGGGAGGATACTATGGCTACACCTTC.

This clonotype was detected ten times or more. The chain couples TRBV4-3 to TRBJ2-1; no reliable D call. V gave up 0 bases and J gave up 2 bases, with 8 bases separating them. This CDR3 comprises 15 residues. From germline, CDR1 is LGHNA and CDR2 YSLEER. The CDR3 region is CASSQDSTAYNEQFF. The CDR3 DNA follows: TGCGCCAGCAGCCAAGATTCGACCGCCTACAATGAGCAGTTCTTC.

Many counts were recorded for this clonotype. The rearrangement links TRBV5-1 to TRBJ2-7; perhaps TRBD2 as D (6 bases). Deletions cut 7 bases from V and 0 bases from J, with 11 bases between. CDR1 and CDR2 from the germline V gene are SGHRS and YFSETQ. The CDR3 has 13 amino acids. The CDR3 sequence is CASLTSFSYEQYF. CDR3 in DNA: TGCGCCAGCCTTACTAGCTTCTCCTACGAGCAGTACTTC.

Remarks on this clonotype: Germline is not matched at one junction end, which may reflect a read error. The CDR3 region is CATSMGSVDEQHF. The CDR3 coding sequence is TGTGCCACCAGTATGGGAAGCGTCGACGAGCAGCACTTC. The chain uses TRBV24-1 and TRBJ2-7; D not certain. In germline, CDR1 is KGHDR, CDR2 SFDVKD. This CDR3 is 13 amino acids long.